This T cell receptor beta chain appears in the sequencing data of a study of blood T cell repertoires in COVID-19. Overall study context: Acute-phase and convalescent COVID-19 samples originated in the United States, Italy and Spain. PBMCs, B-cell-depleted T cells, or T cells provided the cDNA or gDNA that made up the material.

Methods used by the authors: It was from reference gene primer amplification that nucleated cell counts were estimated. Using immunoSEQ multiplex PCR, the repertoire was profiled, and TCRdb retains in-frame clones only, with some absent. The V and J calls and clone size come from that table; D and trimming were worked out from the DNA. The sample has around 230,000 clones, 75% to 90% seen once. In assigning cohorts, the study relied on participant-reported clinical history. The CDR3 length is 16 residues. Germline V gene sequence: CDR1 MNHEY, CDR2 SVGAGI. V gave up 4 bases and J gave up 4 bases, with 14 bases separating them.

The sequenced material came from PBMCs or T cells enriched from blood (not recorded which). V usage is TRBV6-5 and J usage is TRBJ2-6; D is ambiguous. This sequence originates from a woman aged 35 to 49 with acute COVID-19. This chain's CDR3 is CASSFLILRGANVLTF. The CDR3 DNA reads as TGTGCCAGCAGTTTTCTCATTTTGAGGGGGGCCAACGTCCTGACTTTC.